The entry that follows covers one T cell receptor (beta chain) sequence. Its cognate antigen is unknown. Naive CD8 populations comprised CD45RO-negative cells positively selected for CCR7, excluding terminally differentiated effector memory CD45RA+ cells. This specimen comes from a study of shared clonotypes between healthy human individuals. Across the study: The composition of the donors was two women and a few men aged 18 to 49. General study points: Shared clonotypes: 4.5% to 5% naive CD4, roughly 4% naive CD8, 2.3% memory CD4, approximately 0.41% memory CD8.

CDR1 is GTSNPN and CDR2 is SVGIG in the germline V gene (reference sequence). V lost 5 bases to trimming and J lost 0 bases, with 12 bases between them. This CDR3 is 14 amino acids long. Genomic DNA belonging to each subset was distributed in equal measure over several immunoSEQ plates. Profiling relied on immunoSEQ multiplex PCR, and the TCRdb table lists in-frame clones only, not all of them. The repertoire holds around 1,900,000 clones, 90% to 95% seen once, with less than 2% in the top ten. The V call is TRBV30, the J call TRBJ2-3; D remains unclear. Sample: naive CD8+ T cells from PBMCs. The TCR comes from a man aged 18 to 30 in good health. Some clones in this sample may be carry-over from other donors' samples. This CDR3 reads CAWGPLSSTDTQYF. The CDR3 DNA reads TGTGCCTGGGGGCCACTAAGTAGCACAGATACGCAGTATTTT.